This TCR beta chain emerged from a study of cytomegalovirus exposure and HLA in healthy donors (dated by TCRdb to 2016 to 2017). Turning to the overall study: A later analysis indicated that the 130 or so validation repertoires were generated on the platform also employed for the 700 or so repertoires of the first cohort. To predict cytomegalovirus infection status, the study brought together high-throughput TCR immunosequencing, statistical association of individual TCRs with disease status, and machine learning. The study was designed to test whether signatures of past pathogen exposure could be identified by cataloging public T cell receptors. Along with the roughly 710-subject first cohort, a separate validation cohort of over a hundred different subjects was used. The investigation overall reported the following: In vitro tests confirmed that a few of the cytomegalovirus-associated TCR beta chains recognize cytomegalovirus antigens. In the study, approximately 160 TCR beta chains were listed as associated with cytomegalovirus. A later analysis found that TCRs clustered in the first cohort also tended to co-occur in the 100 to 150 validation repertoires, with 94% of cluster scores above 0. A later analysis lacked HLA typing for the validation cohort, so it scored co-occurrence in that cohort across all 110 or so repertoires. It was suggested by the authors that the approach could potentially be generalized to other disease states and immunological phenotypes. While some public TCRs were present in many individuals, most TCR sequences turned up only very rarely across donors. Cytomegalovirus status was reported to be diagnosed by the classifier with high specificity and sensitivity in both the original and validation cohorts.

Trimming at the junction amounts to 3 bases on V and 0 bases on J, and the germline ends lie 18 bases apart. From the germline V gene, CDR1 is SGHDN and CDR2 is FVKESK. The CDR3, from cysteine to phenylalanine, totals 18 residues. Of all the DNA, just the CDR3 is kept, 54 bases in frame from base 1. In regard to this clone: Its specific antigen is unknown. No base quality information exists; no much larger clone differs at one position.

Library prep was done by the immunoSEQ multiplex PCR assay. The study's own analysis went as follows. To diagnose cytomegalovirus status from the catalog of TCR beta chain sequences, a statistical classification framework was built. TCRdb took over this immuneACCESS table, retaining in-frame rearrangements with V and J assigned. Such tables are incomplete; in checked studies, under half of the missing clones stem from an unresolved V gene, and the remainder is unexplained. V and J calls and clone size are given by that table; D and trimming were obtained from the DNA. Present in this sample are roughly 100,000 clones, 85% of which were seen just once. Jointly, the top ten make up 20% to 25% of the sample. Separate from the roughly 650-subject first cohort, the validation cohort of about 120 subjects was the group to which the donors belonged.

Sequencing input: PBMCs. The rearranged chain carries TRBV14 and TRBJ2-1, and possibly TRBD2, on 6 matching bases. The sequence came from a man younger than 35 in good health and CMV-seropositive. The CDR3 amino acid sequence is: CASSQGSSVFSSYNEQFF. The DNA sequence is TGTGCCAGCAGCCAGGGCTCTAGCGTCTTCAGCTCCTACAATGAGCAGTTCTTC.